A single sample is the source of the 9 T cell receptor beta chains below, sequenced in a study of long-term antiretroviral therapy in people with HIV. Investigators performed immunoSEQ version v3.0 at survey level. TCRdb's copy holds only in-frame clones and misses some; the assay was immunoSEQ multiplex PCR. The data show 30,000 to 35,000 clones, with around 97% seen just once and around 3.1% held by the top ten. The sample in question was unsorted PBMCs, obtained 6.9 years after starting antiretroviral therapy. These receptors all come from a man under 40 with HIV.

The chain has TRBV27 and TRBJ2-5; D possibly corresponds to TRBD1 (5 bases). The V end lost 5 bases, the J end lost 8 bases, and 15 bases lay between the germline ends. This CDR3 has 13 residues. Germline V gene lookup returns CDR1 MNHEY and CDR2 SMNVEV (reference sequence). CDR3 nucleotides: TGTGCCAGCAGTCAGGGCCCAGTTTCCACCCAGTACTTC. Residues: CASSQGPVSTQYF.

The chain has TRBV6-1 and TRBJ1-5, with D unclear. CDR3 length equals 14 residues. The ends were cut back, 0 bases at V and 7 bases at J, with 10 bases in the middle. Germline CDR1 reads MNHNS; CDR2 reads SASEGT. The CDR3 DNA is TGTGCCAGCAGTGAAGCAGGGCTCAACCAGCCCCAGCATTTT. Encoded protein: CASSEAGLNQPQHF.

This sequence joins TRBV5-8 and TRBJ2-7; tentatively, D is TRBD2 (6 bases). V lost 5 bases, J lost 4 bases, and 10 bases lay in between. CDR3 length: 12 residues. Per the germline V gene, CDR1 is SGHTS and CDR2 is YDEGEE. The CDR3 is CASRVRGYEQYF. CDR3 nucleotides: TGTGCCAGCAGGGTCCGGGGGTACGAGCAGTACTTC.

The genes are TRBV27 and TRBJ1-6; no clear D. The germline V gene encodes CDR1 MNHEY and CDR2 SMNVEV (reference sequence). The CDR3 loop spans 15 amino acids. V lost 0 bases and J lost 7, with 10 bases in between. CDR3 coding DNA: TGTGCCAGCAGTTTATCCTCAGATTTCAATTCACCCCTCCACTTT. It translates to CASSLSSDFNSPLHF.

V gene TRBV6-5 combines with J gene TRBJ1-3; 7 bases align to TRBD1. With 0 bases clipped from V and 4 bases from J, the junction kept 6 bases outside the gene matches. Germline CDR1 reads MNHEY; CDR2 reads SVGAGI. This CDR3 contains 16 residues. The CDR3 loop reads CASSYSGGASGNTIYF. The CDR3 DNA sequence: TGTGCCAGCAGTTACTCAGGGGGCGCATCGGGAAACACCATATATTTT.

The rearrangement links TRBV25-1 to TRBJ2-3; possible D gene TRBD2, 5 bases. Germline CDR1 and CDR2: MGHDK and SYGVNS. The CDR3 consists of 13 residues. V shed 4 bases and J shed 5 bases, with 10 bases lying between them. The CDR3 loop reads CASSAGIEDTQYF. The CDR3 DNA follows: TGTGCCAGCAGTGCGGGGATAGAAGATACGCAGTATTTT.

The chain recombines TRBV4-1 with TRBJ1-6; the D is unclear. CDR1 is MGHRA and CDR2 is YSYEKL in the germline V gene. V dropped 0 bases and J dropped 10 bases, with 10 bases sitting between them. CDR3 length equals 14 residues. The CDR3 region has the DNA TGCGCCAGCAGCCAAGATGAGACAATCTCACCCCTCCACTTT. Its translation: CASSQDETISPLHF.

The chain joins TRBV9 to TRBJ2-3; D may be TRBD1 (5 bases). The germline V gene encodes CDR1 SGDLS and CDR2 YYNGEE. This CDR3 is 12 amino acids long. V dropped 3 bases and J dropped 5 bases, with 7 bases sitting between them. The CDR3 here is CASSAQVDTQYF. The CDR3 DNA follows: TGTGCCAGCAGCGCACAGGTAGATACGCAGTATTTT.

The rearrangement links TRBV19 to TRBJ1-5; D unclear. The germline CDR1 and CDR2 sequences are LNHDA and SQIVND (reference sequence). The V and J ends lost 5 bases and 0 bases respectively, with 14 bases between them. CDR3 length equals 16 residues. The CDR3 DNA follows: TGTGCCAGTAGTGTCGGAGGTCCCTTTAGCAATCAGCCCCAGCATTTT. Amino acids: CASSVGGPFSNQPQHF.